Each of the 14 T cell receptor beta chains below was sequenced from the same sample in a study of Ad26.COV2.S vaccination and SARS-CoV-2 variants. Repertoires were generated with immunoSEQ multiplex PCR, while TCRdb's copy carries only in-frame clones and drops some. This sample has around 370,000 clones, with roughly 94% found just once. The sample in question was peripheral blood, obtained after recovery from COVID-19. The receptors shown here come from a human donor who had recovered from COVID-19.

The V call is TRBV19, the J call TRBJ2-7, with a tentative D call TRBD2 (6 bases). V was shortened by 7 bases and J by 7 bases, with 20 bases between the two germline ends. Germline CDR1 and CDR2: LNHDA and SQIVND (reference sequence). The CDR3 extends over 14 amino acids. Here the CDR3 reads CASTGGWGNEEQYF. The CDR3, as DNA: TGTGCCAGTACCGGGGGATGGGGGAATGAAGAGCAGTACTTC.

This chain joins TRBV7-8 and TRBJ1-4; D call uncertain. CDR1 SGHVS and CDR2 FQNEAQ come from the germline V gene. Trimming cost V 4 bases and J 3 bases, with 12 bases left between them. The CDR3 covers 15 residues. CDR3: CASSSQRRPNEKLFF. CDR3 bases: TGTGCCAGCAGCTCCCAACGTAGACCTAATGAAAAACTGTTTTTT.

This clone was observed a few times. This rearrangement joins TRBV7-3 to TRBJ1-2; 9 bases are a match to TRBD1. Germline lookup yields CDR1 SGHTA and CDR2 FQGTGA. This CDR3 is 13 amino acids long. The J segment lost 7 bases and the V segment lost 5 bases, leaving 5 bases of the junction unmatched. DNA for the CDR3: TGTGCCAGCAGCCGGGACAGGGCGGCTGGCTACACCTTC. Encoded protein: CASSRDRAAGYTF.

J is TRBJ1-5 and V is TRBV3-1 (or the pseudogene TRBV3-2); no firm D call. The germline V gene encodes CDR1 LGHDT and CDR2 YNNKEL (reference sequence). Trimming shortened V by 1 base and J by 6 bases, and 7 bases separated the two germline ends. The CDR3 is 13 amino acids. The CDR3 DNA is TGTGCCAGCAGCCAAGGTGTGAGTCAGCCCCAGCATTTT. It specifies CASSQGVSQPQHF.

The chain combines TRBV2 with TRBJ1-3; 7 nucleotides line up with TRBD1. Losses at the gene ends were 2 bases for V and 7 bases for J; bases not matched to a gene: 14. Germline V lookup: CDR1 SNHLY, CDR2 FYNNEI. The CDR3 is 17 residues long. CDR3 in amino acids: CASSEPDRSPRGNTIYF. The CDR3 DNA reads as TGTGCCAGCAGTGAACCGGACAGGTCACCGAGAGGGAACACCATATATTTT.

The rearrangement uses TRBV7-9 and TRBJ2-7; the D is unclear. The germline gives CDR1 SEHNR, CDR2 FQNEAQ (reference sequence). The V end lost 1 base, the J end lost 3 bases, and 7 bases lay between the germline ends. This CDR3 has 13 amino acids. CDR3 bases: TGTGCCAGCAGCTTAGACCAGAACTACGAGCAGTACTTC. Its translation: CASSLDQNYEQYF.

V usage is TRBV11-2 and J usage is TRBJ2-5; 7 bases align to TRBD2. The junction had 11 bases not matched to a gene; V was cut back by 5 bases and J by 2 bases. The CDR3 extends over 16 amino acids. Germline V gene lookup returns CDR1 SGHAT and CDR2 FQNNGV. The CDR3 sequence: CASSPQRGQIQETQYF. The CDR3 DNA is TGTGCCAGCAGCCCGCAGCGGGGCCAAATTCAAGAGACCCAGTACTTC.

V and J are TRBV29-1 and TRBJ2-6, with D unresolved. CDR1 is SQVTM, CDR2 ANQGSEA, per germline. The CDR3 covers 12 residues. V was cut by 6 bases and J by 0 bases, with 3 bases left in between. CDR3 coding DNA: TGCAGCGTGTACTCTGGGGCCAACGTCCTGACTTTC. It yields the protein CSVYSGANVLTF.

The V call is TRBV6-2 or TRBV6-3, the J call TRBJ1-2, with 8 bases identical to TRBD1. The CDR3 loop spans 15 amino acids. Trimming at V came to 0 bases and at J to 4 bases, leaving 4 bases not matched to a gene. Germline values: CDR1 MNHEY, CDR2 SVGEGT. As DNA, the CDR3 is TGTGCCAGCAGTTACTCGACAGGGGCCTCCTATGGCTACACCTTC. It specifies CASSYSTGASYGYTF.

This CDR3 reads CASSYLSGPYEQYF. As DNA, the CDR3 is TGTGCCAGCAGTTACTTAAGTGGGCCCTACGAGCAGTACTTC. The gene calls are TRBV6-5 and TRBJ2-7, with D uncertain. Germline-derived CDR1 and CDR2 are MNHEY and SVGAGI. Between the trimmed V and J ends, which lost 1 base and 2 bases, there was a span of 9 bases. CDR3 length equals 14 residues.

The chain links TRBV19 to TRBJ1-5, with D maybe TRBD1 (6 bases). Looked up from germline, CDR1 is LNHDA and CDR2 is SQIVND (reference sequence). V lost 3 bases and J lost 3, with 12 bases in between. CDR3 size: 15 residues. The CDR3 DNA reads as TGTGCCAGTAGTATTAGTGGGACAACCAATCAGCCCCAGCATTTT. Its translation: CASSISGTTNQPQHF.

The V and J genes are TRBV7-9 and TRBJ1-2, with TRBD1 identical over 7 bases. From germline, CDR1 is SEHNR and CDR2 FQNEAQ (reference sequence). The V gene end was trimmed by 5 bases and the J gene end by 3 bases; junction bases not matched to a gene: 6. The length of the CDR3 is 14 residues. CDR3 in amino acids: CASSPGQGDYGYTF. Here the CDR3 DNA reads TGTGCCAGCAGCCCAGGGCAGGGGGACTATGGCTACACCTTC.

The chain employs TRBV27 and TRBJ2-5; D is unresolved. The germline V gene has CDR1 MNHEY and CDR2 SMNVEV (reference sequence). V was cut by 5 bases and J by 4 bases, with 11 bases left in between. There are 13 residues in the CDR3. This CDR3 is CASSPHGRETQYF. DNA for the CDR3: TGTGCCAGCAGTCCCCACGGGCGAGAGACCCAGTACTTC.

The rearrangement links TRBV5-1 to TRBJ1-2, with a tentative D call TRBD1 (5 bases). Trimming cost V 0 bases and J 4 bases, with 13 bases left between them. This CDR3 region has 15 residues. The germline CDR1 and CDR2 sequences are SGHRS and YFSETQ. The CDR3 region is CASSLGGPDSYGYTF. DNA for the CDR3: TGCGCCAGCAGCTTGGGGGGTCCTGACAGCTATGGCTACACCTTC.